One and the same sample provided the 29 T cell receptor beta chains below, sequenced in a study of cytomegalovirus exposure and HLA in healthy donors. Both 60 Vbeta primers and 13 Jbeta primers went into the PCR. The repertoire was sequenced with immunoSEQ multiplex PCR; TCRdb's copy has only in-frame clones and lacks some. The data contain 93,000 or so clones, about 83% of them seen just once; the ten biggest clones take up roughly 5.9%. The specimen sequenced was PBMCs. These receptors were taken from a woman in her late teens or twenties in good health and CMV-seropositive.

The genes are TRBV9 and TRBJ2-1; D is undetermined. V was shortened by 4 bases and J by 5 bases, with 13 bases between the two germline ends. Per the germline V gene, CDR1 is SGDLS and CDR2 is YYNGEE. The CDR3 has 14 residues. DNA of the CDR3: TGTGCCAGCAGCACAATGGGCCAAAACAATGAGCAGTTCTTC. This sequence encodes CASSTMGQNNEQFF.

The chain joins TRBV14 to TRBJ1-2; 7 bases match TRBD1. With V trimmed by 6 bases and J by 4 bases, 8 bases remained unmatched. The CDR3 sequence is 14 residues long. Germline V gives CDR1 SGHDN, CDR2 FVKESK. The CDR3: CASSPLDRSYGYTF. DNA of the CDR3: TGTGCCAGCAGTCCTCTGGACAGGAGCTATGGCTACACCTTC.

This CDR3 reads CASSSLLGQGVLHF. The CDR3 region has the DNA TGTGCCAGCAGCTCGCTGCTGGGACAGGGGGTACTGCATTTT. The V call is TRBV7-9, the J call TRBJ1-5; 11 bases are shared with TRBD1. CDR1 is SEHNR, CDR2 FQNEAQ, per germline (reference sequence). The CDR3 has 14 residues. V lost 4 bases, J lost 15 bases, and 11 bases stayed unmatched. The variable domain in full, with the rest retrieved from reference TRBV7-9 and TRBJ1-5, is DTGVSQNPRHKITKRGQNVTFRCDPISEHNRLYWYRQTLGQGPEFLTYFQNEAQLEKSRLLSDRFSAERPKGSFSTLEIQRTEQGDSAMYLCASSSLLGQGVLHFGDGTRLSIL.

The chain employs TRBV7-8 and TRBJ2-5, with 8 nucleotides matching TRBD2. The CDR3 runs 15 residues. V trimming: 1 base; J trimming: 5 bases; junction bases outside the gene matches: 6. CDR1 is SGHVS, CDR2 FQNEAQ, per germline. The CDR3 is CASSLVGTRVETQYF. The CDR3 coding sequence is TGTGCCAGCAGCTTAGTAGGGACTAGGGTGGAGACCCAGTACTTC.

The V gene is TRBV5-1, the J gene TRBJ2-7; D is possibly TRBD1 (6 bases). Germline-derived CDR1 and CDR2 are SGHRS and YFSETQ. The CDR3 totals 15 residues. V lost 4 bases and J 1 base, leaving 15 bases between the germline ends. CDR3 DNA sequence: TGCGCCAGCAGCCCCAGGGGTAGTGGGTCCTACGAGCAGTACTTC. It translates to CASSPRGSGSYEQYF.

This clone has just one count. This chain joins TRBV5-1 and TRBJ1-6; D call uncertain. This CDR3 has 14 residues. The V gene lost 4 bases and the J gene lost 10 bases, with 15 bases spanning the gap. Germline loops: CDR1 SGHRS, CDR2 YFSETQ. CDR3 nucleotides: TGCGCCAGCAGCCCCCTTGGCGAGAGGTCACCCCTCCACTTT. Amino acids: CASSPLGERSPLHF. Complete variable domain (other parts from reference TRBV5-1 and TRBJ1-6): KAGVTQTPRYLIKTRGQQVTLSCSPISGHRSVSWYQQTPGQGLQFLFEYFSETQRNKGNFPGRFSGRQFSNSRSEMNVSTLELGDSALYLCASSPLGERSPLHFGNGTRLTVT.

The table lists this clone with a few counts. J is TRBJ2-1 and V is TRBV4-1; the match to TRBD1 covers 9 bases. The CDR3 has 16 residues. The V segment lost 1 base and the J segment 4 bases; nucleotides outside the gene matches: 5. Germline-derived CDR1 and CDR2 are MGHRA and YSYEKL. The CDR3 nucleotides are TGCGCCAGCAGCCAAGGTCCCGGGACAGGGTACAATGAGCAGTTCTTC. Translation gives CASSQGPGTGYNEQFF.

This clone was recorded a few times. V usage is TRBV27 and J usage is TRBJ2-7, with D tentatively TRBD1 (5 bases). The CDR3 is made up of 15 amino acids. V lost 8 bases, J lost 3 bases, and 20 bases lay in between. CDR1 MNHEY and CDR2 SMNVEV come from the germline V gene (reference sequence). The CDR3, as DNA: TGTGCCAGCCAGACTGACAGCGACCATATCTACGAGCAGTACTTC. Residues: CASQTDSDHIYEQYF.

The chain links TRBV5-6 to TRBJ2-1; 8 bases agree with TRBD1. After removal of 7 bases from V and 0 bases from J, the junction contained 9 bases not matched to a gene. The V gene's germline CDR1 is SGHDT and CDR2 YYEEEE. This CDR3 is 16 amino acids long. The CDR3 is CASDNLDRGSYNEQFF. The CDR3, as DNA: TGTGCCAGCGACAACCTCGACAGGGGCTCCTACAATGAGCAGTTCTTC.

The CDR3 DNA is TGTGCCACCAGCAGAGGGTGGACATCTGGGAATCAGCCCCAGCATTTT. Protein product: CATSRGWTSGNQPQHF. This chain links TRBV15 with TRBJ1-5; perhaps TRBD1 as D (5 bases). The CDR3 loop spans 16 amino acids. Per germline, CDR1 LNHNV and CDR2 YYDKDF (reference sequence). V dropped 1 base and J dropped 4 bases, with 14 bases sitting between them.

The chain carries TRBV7-9 and TRBJ1-1, with D possibly TRBD1 on 5 matching bases. Germline-derived CDR1 and CDR2 are SEHNR and FQNEAQ (reference sequence). This CDR3 spans 15 amino acids. The ends were cut back, 5 bases at V and 0 bases at J, with 13 bases in the middle. The CDR3 spells CASSPGGRVNTEAFF. For the CDR3, the DNA is TGTGCCAGCAGCCCCGGGGGGAGAGTGAACACTGAAGCTTTCTTT.

V and J are TRBV4-2 and TRBJ1-1; no reliable D call. Trimming removed 5 bases at V and 3 bases at J, with 10 bases between. The CDR3 is 13 residues long. In germline, CDR1 is LGHNA, CDR2 YNFKEQ. The CDR3 sequence is CASSLNPDTEAFF. The CDR3 DNA is TGTGCCAGCAGCTTAAATCCTGACACTGAAGCTTTCTTT.

The rearrangement uses TRBV25-1 and TRBJ1-1; D remains ambiguous. This CDR3 contains 13 residues. Germline-derived CDR1 and CDR2 are MGHDK and SYGVNS. Trimming removed 6 bases at V and 1 base at J, with 9 bases between. The CDR3 nucleotides are TGTGCCAGCAGGAGGGTGTGGAACACTGAAGCTTTCTTT. Protein product: CASRRVWNTEAFF.

The J gene is TRBJ1-2, the V gene TRBV2, with D maybe TRBD1 (6 bases). The germline CDR1 and CDR2 sequences are SNHLY and FYNNEI. This CDR3 is 12 amino acids long. V lost 8 bases, J lost 8 bases, and 15 bases lay in between. CDR3 sequence reads: CASDTGFRGYTF. The CDR3 region has the DNA TGTGCCAGCGATACAGGGTTTAGGGGCTACACCTTC.

The chain employs TRBV9 and TRBJ1-2; TRBD1 agrees at 10 bases. The CDR3 has 14 amino acids. Germline trimming cut 2 bases from V and 4 bases from J; bases unmatched to any gene: 2. The V gene's germline CDR1 is SGDLS and CDR2 YYNGEE. CDR3: CASSVGTGAYGYTF. CDR3 nucleotides: TGTGCCAGCAGCGTCGGGACAGGGGCCTATGGCTACACCTTC.

CDR3 residues: CASTPASGNTEAFF. CDR3 sequence (DNA): TGTGCCAGCACACCGGCGTCGGGGAACACTGAAGCTTTCTTT. The chain uses TRBV28 and TRBJ1-1; D unresolved. V lost 7 bases and J 1 base, leaving 13 bases between the germline ends. Germline V gene data show CDR1 as MDHEN and CDR2 as SYDVKM. The CDR3 totals 14 residues.

V usage is TRBV5-1 and J usage is TRBJ1-1; D gene uncertain. The V end was cut by 4 bases, the J end by 10 bases, with 17 bases between. The CDR3 consists of 13 residues. The V gene's germline CDR1 is SGHRS and CDR2 YFSETQ. The CDR3 DNA is TGCGCCAGCAGCCCTGGACGGGAGAGGGTAGCTTTCTTT. Translating gives CASSPGRERVAFF.

This clone was found a few times. This chain connects TRBV7-9 to TRBJ2-3; maybe TRBD2 (6 bases). The ends were cut back, 5 bases at V and 2 bases at J, with 11 bases in the middle. Germline V CDR1 and CDR2: SEHNR, FQNEAQ (reference sequence). The CDR3 has 14 residues. The CDR3 DNA sequence: TGTGCCAGCAGCGGTAGCGGCCCCACAGATACGCAGTATTTT. Protein sequence: CASSGSGPTDTQYF.

The genes are TRBV28 and TRBJ1-5, with a possible D match to TRBD1 (5 bases). V was clipped by 3 bases and J by 6 bases, with 12 bases between them. The germline gives CDR1 MDHEN, CDR2 SYDVKM. The CDR3 runs to 14 residues. The CDR3 spells CASSLRRGSQPQHF. In nucleotides, the CDR3 is TGTGCCAGCAGTTTGAGAAGGGGTAGTCAGCCCCAGCATTTT.

The chain couples TRBV19 to TRBJ2-6; D is uncertain. The V gene lost 6 bases and the J gene lost 0 bases, with 6 bases spanning the gap. The germline V gene encodes CDR1 LNHDA and CDR2 SQIVND (reference sequence). The CDR3 extends over 14 amino acids. The CDR3 protein is CASRFNSGANVLTF. The DNA for the CDR3 is TGTGCCAGTAGGTTCAACTCTGGGGCCAACGTCCTGACTTTC.

The J gene is TRBJ2-7, the V gene TRBV6-5; weak D call: TRBD1 (5 bases). The V and J ends lost 0 bases and 2 bases respectively, with 14 bases between them. The CDR3 is 16 residues long. The germline V gene encodes CDR1 MNHEY and CDR2 SVGAGI. CDR3 DNA: TGTGCCAGCAGTTACTCGGTTCTGGCAGGGACCTACGAGCAGTACTTC. Protein sequence: CASSYSVLAGTYEQYF.

The V and J genes are TRBV10-2 and TRBJ1-2; perhaps TRBD1 as D (6 bases). The germline gives CDR1 WSHSY, CDR2 SAAADI. V shed 9 bases and J shed 4 bases, with 12 bases lying between them. CDR3 length equals 12 residues. The CDR3 reads CASGGAGYGYTF. CDR3 sequence (DNA): TGCGCCAGTGGGGGGGCAGGCTATGGCTACACCTTC.

V gene TRBV28 combines with J gene TRBJ2-5; 9 nucleotides align to TRBD1. With V trimmed by 5 bases and J by 2 bases, 6 bases remained unmatched. The CDR3 sequence is 15 residues long. Germline CDR1 MDHEN, CDR2 SYDVKM. The CDR3 DNA sequence: TGTGCCAGCAGTGCCCCGGGACAGGGACAAGAGACCCAGTACTTC. Encoded protein: CASSAPGQGQETQYF.

V is TRBV25-1 and J is TRBJ2-7; 7 positions agree with TRBD1. The trim removed 4 bases at V and 2 bases at J, leaving 8 bases unmatched. Looked up from germline, CDR1 is MGHDK and CDR2 is SYGVNS. The CDR3 contains 15 residues. CDR3 in amino acids: CASSVEGASAYEQYF. CDR3 nucleotide sequence: TGTGCCAGCAGTGTAGAGGGGGCTTCGGCCTACGAGCAGTACTTC.

V usage is TRBV9 and J usage is TRBJ1-4; 7 bases agree with TRBD1. Germline V gene lookup returns CDR1 SGDLS and CDR2 YYNGEE. CDR3 length equals 14 residues. V lost 4 bases to trimming and J lost 7 bases; unmatched junction nucleotides: 7. CDR3: CASSPRDSLEKLFF. The CDR3 DNA follows: TGTGCCAGCAGCCCTCGGGACAGCCTTGAAAAACTGTTTTTT.

This clone showed up just once. The CDR3 is CAISESRASGTQYF. The CDR3 DNA reads as TGTGCCATCAGTGAGTCCAGAGCTAGCGGGACCCAGTACTTC. This chain joins TRBV10-3 and TRBJ2-5, with 7 bases lining up with TRBD2. The germline gives CDR1 ENHRY, CDR2 SYGVKD. The CDR3 length is 14 residues. The V segment lost 0 bases and the J segment 7 bases; nucleotides outside the gene matches: 5.

The rearrangement joins TRBV29-1 to TRBJ1-3, with D unresolved. The CDR3 contains 12 residues. V dropped 6 bases and J dropped 3 bases, with 9 bases sitting between them. Germline V CDR1 and CDR2: SQVTM, ANQGSEA. As DNA, the CDR3 is TGCAGCGTCCTGCGAGGTGGAAACACCATATATTTT. Its translation: CSVLRGGNTIYF.

The CDR3 DNA reads as TGCGCCAGCAGTGACTACCGGGACAGGGGGCTCTGGGGCTACACCTTC. This gives the protein CASSDYRDRGLWGYTF. The gene calls are TRBV10-1 and TRBJ1-2; 12 bases are a match to TRBD1. This CDR3 comprises 16 residues. Trimming cost V 3 bases and J 8 bases; bases outside gene matches: 10. The germline V gene has CDR1 WNHNN and CDR2 SYGVQD (reference sequence).

This clone was recorded only once. The rearrangement uses TRBV30 and TRBJ1-2, with TRBD1 as a possible D gene (5 bases). V lost 4 bases and J lost 5, with 14 bases in between. Germline assignment: CDR1 GTSNPN and CDR2 SVGIG (reference sequence). This CDR3 spans 13 amino acids. The CDR3 region is CAWNRQLMYGYTF. The CDR3, as DNA: TGTGCCTGGAATCGACAGTTAATGTATGGCTACACCTTC.